The clone carrying this T cell receptor (beta chain) occurred many times. Its antigen is not identified. Time point reported: healthy volunteer bleed at 2 weeks. Total RNA was isolated from whole blood that had not been fractionated. This sample is drawn from a study of human T cells and chemical hapten exposure. Study findings and constraints: DPC sensitization left the count of TCRs above 1 in 1000 unchanged.

TCRdb recomputed calls from the RACE reads with MiXCR, one row per CDR3 protein. This repertoire shows 85,000 to 95,000 distinct CDR3 sequences, around 8.8% found once; its top ten account for 2.9%. CDR1 DFQATT and CDR2 SNEGSKA come from the germline V gene (reference sequence). The CDR3 has 12 residues. V lost 4 bases, J lost 4 bases, and 11 bases lay in between. This chain uses TRBV20-1 with TRBJ2-7; D is perhaps TRBD1 or TRBD2 (5 bases each). Sequencing was done on a sample of whole blood. The sequence was obtained from a female donor in good health. Some clones in this sample may be carry-over from other donors' samples. The CDR3 bases are TGCAGTGCTAACCGGGACGAGTACGAGCAGTACTTC. Translating it yields CSANRDEYEQYF.